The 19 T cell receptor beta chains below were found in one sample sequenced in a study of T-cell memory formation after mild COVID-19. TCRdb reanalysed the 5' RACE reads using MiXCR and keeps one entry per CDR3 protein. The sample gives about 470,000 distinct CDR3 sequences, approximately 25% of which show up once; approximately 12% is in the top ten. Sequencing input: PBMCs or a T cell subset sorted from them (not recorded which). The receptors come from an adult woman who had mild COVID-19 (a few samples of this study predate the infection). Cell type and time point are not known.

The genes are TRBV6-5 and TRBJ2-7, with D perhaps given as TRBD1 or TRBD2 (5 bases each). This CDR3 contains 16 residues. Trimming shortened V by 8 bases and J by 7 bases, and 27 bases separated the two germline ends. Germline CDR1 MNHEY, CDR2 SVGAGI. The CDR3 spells CASGPQPGPAGAEQYF. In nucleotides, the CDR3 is TGTGCCAGCGGCCCTCAGCCGGGACCCGCAGGAGCGGAGCAGTACTTC.

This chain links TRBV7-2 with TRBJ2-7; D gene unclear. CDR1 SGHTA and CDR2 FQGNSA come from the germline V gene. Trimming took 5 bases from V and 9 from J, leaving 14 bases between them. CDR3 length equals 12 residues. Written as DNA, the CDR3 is TGTGCCAGCAGCCTAGACCGCTTTGGGCAGTACTTC. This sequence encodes CASSLDRFGQYF. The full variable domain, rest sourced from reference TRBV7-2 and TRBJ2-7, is GAGVSQSPSNKVTEKGKDVELRCDPISGHTALYWYRQSLGQGLEFLIYFQGNSAPDKSGLPSDRFSAERTGGSVSTLTIQRTQQEDSAVYLCASSLDRFGQYFGPGTRLTVT.

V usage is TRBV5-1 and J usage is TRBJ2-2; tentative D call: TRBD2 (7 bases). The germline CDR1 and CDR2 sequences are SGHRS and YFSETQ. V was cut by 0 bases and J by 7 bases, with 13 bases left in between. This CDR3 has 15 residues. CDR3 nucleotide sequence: TGCGCCAGCAGCTTGGATGGGGGGGCCGACGGGGAGCTGTTTTTT. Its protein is CASSLDGGADGELFF.

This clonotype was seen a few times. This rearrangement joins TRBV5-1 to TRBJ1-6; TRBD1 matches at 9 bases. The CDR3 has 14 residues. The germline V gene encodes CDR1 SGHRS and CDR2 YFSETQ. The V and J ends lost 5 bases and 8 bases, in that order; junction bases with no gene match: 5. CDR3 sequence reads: CASRTGTGHSPLHF. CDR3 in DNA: TGCGCCAGCAGGACCGGGACAGGGCATTCACCCCTCCACTTT.

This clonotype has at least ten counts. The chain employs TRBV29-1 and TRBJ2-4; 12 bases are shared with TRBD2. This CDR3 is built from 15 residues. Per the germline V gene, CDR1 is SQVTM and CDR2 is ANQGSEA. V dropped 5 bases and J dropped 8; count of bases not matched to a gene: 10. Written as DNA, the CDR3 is TGCAGCGTTACCGGACTAGCGGGGCCAGGGGACATTCAGTACTTC. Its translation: CSVTGLAGPGDIQYF.

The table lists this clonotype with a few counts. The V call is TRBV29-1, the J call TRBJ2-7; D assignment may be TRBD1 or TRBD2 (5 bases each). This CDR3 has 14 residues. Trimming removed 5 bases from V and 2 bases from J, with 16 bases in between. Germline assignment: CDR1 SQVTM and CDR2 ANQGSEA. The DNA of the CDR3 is TGCAGCGTTCGGGGACCCGGGATTACCTACGAGCAGTACTTC. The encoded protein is CSVRGPGITYEQYF.

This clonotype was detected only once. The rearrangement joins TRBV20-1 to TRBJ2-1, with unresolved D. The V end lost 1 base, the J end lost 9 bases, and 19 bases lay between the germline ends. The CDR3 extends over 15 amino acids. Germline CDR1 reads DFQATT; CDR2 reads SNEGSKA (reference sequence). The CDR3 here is CSARVGSVPTSEQFF. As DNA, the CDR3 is TGCAGTGCTAGAGTCGGGTCTGTACCCACGAGTGAGCAGTTCTTC.

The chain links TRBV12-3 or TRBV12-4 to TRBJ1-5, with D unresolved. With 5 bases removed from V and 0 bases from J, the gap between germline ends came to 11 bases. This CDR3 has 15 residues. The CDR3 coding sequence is TGTGCCAGCAGTATCGGGATCTATAGCAATCAGCCCCAGCATTTT. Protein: CASSIGIYSNQPQHF.

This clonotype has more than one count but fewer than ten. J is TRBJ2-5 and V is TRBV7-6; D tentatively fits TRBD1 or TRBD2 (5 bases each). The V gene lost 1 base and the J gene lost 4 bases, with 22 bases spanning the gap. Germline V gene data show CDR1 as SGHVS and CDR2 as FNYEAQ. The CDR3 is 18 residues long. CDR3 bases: TGTGCCAGCAGCTTAGATCTCGGGGCGCAGGGTCGAGGAGAGACCCAGTACTTC. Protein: CASSLDLGAQGRGETQYF.

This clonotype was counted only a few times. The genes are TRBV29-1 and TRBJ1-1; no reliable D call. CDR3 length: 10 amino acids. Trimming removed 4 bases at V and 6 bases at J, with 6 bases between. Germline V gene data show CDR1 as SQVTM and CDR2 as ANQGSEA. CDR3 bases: TGCAGCGTTGGGGCACCTGAAGCTTTCTTT. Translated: CSVGAPEAFF.

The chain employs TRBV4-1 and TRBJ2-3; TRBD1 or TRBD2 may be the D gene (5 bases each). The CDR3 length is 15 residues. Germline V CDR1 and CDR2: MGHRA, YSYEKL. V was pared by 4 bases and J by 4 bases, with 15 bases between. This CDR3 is CASSLRDGDADTQYF. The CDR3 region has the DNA TGCGCCAGCAGCCTCCGGGACGGGGATGCAGATACGCAGTATTTT.

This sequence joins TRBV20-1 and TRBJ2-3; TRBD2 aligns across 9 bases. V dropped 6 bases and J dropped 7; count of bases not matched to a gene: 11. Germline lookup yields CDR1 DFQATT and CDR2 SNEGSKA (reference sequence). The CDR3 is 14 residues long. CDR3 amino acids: CSARLAGALNTQYF. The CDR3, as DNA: TGCAGTGCCCGATTAGCGGGGGCCTTGAATACGCAGTATTTT.

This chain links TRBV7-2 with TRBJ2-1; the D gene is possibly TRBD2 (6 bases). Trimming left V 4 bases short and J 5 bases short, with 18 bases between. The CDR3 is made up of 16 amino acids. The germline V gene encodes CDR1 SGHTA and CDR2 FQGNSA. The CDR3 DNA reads TGTGCCAGCAGCTCCCCTCGGGGCGGGGCCCACAATGAGCAGTTCTTC. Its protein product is CASSSPRGGAHNEQFF.

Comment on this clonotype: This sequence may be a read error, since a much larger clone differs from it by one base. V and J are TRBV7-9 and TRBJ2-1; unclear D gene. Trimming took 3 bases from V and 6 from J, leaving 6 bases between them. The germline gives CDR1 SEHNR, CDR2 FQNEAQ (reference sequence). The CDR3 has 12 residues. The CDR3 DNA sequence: TGTGCCAGCAGCTTGCAGGTCAATGAGCAGTTCTTC. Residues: CASSLQVNEQFF.

DNA for the CDR3: TGCGCCAGCAGCTCAGGGTATGAGACTGAAGCTTTCTTT. Residues: CASSSGYETEAFF. The chain recombines TRBV5-1 with TRBJ1-1; possibly TRBD1 for D (5 bases). Germline-derived CDR1 and CDR2 are SGHRS and YFSETQ. Trimming removed 3 bases from V and 5 bases from J, with 11 bases in between. CDR3 length equals 13 residues.

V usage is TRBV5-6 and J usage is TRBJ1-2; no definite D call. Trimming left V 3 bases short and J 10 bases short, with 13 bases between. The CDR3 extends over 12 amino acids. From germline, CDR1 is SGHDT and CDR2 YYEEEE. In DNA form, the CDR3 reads TGTGCCAGCAGCTGGAGCGATGGCGCCTACACCTTC. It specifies CASSWSDGAYTF. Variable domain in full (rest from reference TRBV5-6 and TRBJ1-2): DAGVTQSPTHLIKTRGQQVTLRCSPKSGHDTVSWYQQALGQGPQFIFQYYEEEERQRGNFPDRFSGHQFPNYSSELNVNALLLGDSALYLCASSWSDGAYTFGSGTRLTVV.

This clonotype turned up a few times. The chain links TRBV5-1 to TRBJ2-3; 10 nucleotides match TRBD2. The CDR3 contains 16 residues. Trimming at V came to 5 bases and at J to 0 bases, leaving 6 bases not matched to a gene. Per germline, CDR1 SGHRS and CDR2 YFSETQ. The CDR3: CASRQLAGISTDTQYF. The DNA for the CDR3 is TGCGCCAGCAGGCAACTAGCGGGAATTAGCACAGATACGCAGTATTTT.

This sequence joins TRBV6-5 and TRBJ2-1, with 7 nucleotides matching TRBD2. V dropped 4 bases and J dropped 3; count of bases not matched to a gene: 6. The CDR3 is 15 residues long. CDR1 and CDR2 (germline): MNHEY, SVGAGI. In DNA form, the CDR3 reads TGTGCCAGCAGTTTGCGACGGGGGGACTACAATGAGCAGTTCTTC. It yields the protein CASSLRRGDYNEQFF.

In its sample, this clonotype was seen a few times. CDR3 in DNA: TGCAGTGCTACCGGGCCCCAAGAGACCCAGTACTTC. Its translation: CSATGPQETQYF. The chain couples TRBV20-1 to TRBJ2-5; D not certain. CDR1 and CDR2 (germline): DFQATT, SNEGSKA (reference sequence). The CDR3 has 12 residues. V gave up 4 bases and J gave up 1 base, with 7 bases separating them.